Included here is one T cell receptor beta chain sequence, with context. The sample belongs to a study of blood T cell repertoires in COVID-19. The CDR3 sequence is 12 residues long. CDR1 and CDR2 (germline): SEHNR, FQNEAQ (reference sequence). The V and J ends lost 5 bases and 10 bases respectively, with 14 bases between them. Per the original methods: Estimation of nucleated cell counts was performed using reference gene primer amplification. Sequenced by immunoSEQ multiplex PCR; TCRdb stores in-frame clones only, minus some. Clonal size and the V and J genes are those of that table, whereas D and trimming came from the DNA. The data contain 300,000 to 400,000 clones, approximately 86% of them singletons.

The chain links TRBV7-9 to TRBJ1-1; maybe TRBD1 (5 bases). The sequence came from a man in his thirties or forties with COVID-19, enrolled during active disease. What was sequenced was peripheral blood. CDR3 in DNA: TGTGCCAGCAGCAAGACAGCCGGCGGAGCTTTCTTT. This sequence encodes CASSKTAGGAFF.